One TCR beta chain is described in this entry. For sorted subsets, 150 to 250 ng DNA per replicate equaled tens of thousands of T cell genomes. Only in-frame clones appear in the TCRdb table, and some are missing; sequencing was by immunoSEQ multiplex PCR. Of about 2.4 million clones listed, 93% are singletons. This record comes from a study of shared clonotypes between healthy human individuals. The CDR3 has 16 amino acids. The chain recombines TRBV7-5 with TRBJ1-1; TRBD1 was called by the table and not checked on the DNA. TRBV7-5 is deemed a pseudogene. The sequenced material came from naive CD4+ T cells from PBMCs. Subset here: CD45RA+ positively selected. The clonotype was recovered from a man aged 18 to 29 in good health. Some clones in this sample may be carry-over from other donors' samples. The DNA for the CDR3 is TGTGCCAGAAGCTCCCGGCGAAAAAACAGGGTCGCTGAAGCTTTCTTT. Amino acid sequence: CARSSRRKNRVAEAFF.